What follows are 21 T cell receptor beta chains derived from one specimen sequenced in a study of blood T cells in healthy people across ages. The second PCR ran about 6 to 11 cycles with a sample-barcoded 5' primer and J-beta primers. TCRdb re-derived calls from the 5' RACE reads in MiXCR, one entry per CDR3 protein. The repertoire holds 700,000 or so distinct CDR3 sequences, with about 43% as singletons. Specimen: blood. The receptors shown here come from an older man in good health.

The chain carries TRBV28 and TRBJ2-1; D perhaps matches TRBD2 (6 bases). Germline V gives CDR1 MDHEN, CDR2 SYDVKM. This CDR3 region has 15 residues. The V gene lost 2 bases and the J gene lost 4 bases, with 12 bases spanning the gap. The CDR3 nucleotides read TGTGCCAGCAGTTTAAACGGGGCGGGATACAATGAGCAGTTCTTC. The encoded protein is CASSLNGAGYNEQFF.

The V and J genes are TRBV28 and TRBJ2-2; 7 bases are shared with TRBD1. Trimming cost V 6 bases and J 3 bases; bases outside gene matches: 10. Germline CDR1 MDHEN, CDR2 SYDVKM. CDR3 length: 16 residues. CDR3 DNA: TGTGCCAGCAGCCTCCAGGGGGACAGATACACCGGGGAGCTGTTTTTT. Translated, it gives CASSLQGDRYTGELFF.

In this sample, this clonotype turned up a few times. CDR3 sequence reads: CASSVEDEQFF. In DNA, the CDR3 is TGTGCCAGCAGCGTAGAGGATGAGCAGTTCTTC. The chain recombines TRBV9 with TRBJ2-1; D ambiguous. Between the trimmed V and J ends, which lost 0 bases and 8 bases, there was a span of 3 bases. The CDR3 runs to 11 residues. From germline, CDR1 is SGDLS and CDR2 YYNGEE.

In this sample, this clonotype turned up a few times. The chain joins TRBV6-1 to TRBJ2-7; possible D gene TRBD1, 6 bases. In germline, CDR1 is MNHNS, CDR2 SASEGT. This CDR3 is built from 13 residues. V lost 11 bases, J lost 0 bases, and 14 bases lay in between. CDR3 nucleotides: TGTGCCGCGACAGGTCAGAGCTCCTACGAGCAGTACTTC. Translation gives CAATGQSSYEQYF.

This clonotype was detected only a few times. The chain joins TRBV4-1 to TRBJ2-5; the D gene is possibly TRBD1 (6 bases). CDR3 size: 15 residues. Per germline, CDR1 MGHRA and CDR2 YSYEKL. Deletions cut 1 base from V and 5 bases from J, with 14 bases between. The CDR3 reads CASSQVQGLEETQYF. CDR3 in DNA: TGCGCCAGCAGCCAAGTTCAGGGGTTGGAGGAGACCCAGTACTTC.

A word on this clonotype: Its ends do not fully match the called genes, so a read error is possible. The chain uses TRBV6-1 and TRBJ1-1; 8 bases line up with TRBD1. CDR1 and CDR2 from the germline V gene are MNHNS and SASEGT. The CDR3 sequence is 16 residues long. In nucleotides, the CDR3 is TGTGCCAGCAGGGAAGCTTTTGGACAGGGAATCTCTGAAGCTTTCTTT. This sequence encodes CASREAFGQGISEAFF.

The V and J genes are TRBV20-1 and TRBJ1-5; D possibly corresponds to TRBD1 (5 bases). There are 17 residues in the CDR3. Germline loops: CDR1 DFQATT, CDR2 SNEGSKA (reference sequence). Deletions cut 6 bases from V and 1 base from J, with 22 bases between. CDR3 amino acids: CSARDGQIGISNQPQHF. The CDR3 DNA reads as TGCAGTGCGAGGGACGGGCAGATAGGAATAAGCAATCAGCCCCAGCATTTT.

This clonotype was seen repeatedly, ten times or more. The chain is built from TRBV28 and TRBJ2-3, with TRBD1 matching over 8 bases. In germline, CDR1 is MDHEN, CDR2 SYDVKM. This CDR3 is built from 15 residues. The V segment lost 6 bases and the J segment 1 base; nucleotides outside the gene matches: 6. CDR3 sequence (DNA): TGTGCCAGCAGGTCGGACAGGGAAGGCACAGATACGCAGTATTTT. Amino acids: CASRSDREGTDTQYF.

V and J are TRBV6-5 and TRBJ1-5, with 7 nucleotides matching TRBD1. This CDR3 comprises 18 residues. Germline V gene lookup returns CDR1 MNHEY and CDR2 SVGAGI. The V segment lost 4 bases and the J segment 1 base; nucleotides outside the gene matches: 13. The CDR3 DNA sequence: TGTGCCAGCAGTTCCACCCGACAGGGCGTTAGGAGCAATCAGCCCCAGCATTTT. This translates into CASSSTRQGVRSNQPQHF.

The V gene is TRBV5-1, the J gene TRBJ2-4, with 11 positions matching TRBD1. V lost 0 bases, J lost 8 bases, and 10 bases stayed unmatched. This CDR3 has 17 amino acids. Germline V CDR1 and CDR2: SGHRS, YFSETQ. CDR3 in DNA: TGCGCCAGCAGCTTGGCTTCTCCGGGGACAGGGGGATACATTCAGTACTTC. It specifies CASSLASPGTGGYIQYF.

V usage is TRBV11-2 and J usage is TRBJ2-6, with D unclear. This CDR3 is built from 15 residues. V was cut by 3 bases and J by 4 bases, with 10 bases left in between. Germline V gene lookup returns CDR1 SGHAT and CDR2 FQNNGV. As DNA, the CDR3 is TGTGCCAGCAGCTTTAATAGTGGGGGGGCCAACGTCCTGACTTTC. Translating it yields CASSFNSGGANVLTF. The full variable domain, completed using reference TRBV11-2 and TRBJ2-6, is EAGVAQSPRYKIIEKRQSVAFWCNPISGHATLYWYQQILGQGPKLLIQFQNNGVVDDSQLPKDRFSAERLKGVDSTLKIQPAKLEDSAVYLCASSFNSGGANVLTFGAGSRLTVL.

The CDR3 bases are TGCAGCGTTGAAGAGACGGGGAGGGGTGAAAAACTGTTTTTT. Its protein is CSVEETGRGEKLFF. This sequence joins TRBV29-1 and TRBJ1-4; D might be TRBD1 (5 bases). CDR1 and CDR2 (germline): SQVTM, ANQGSEA. V lost 0 bases and J 7 bases, leaving 12 bases between the germline ends. The CDR3 has 14 residues.

This clonotype has a handful of counts. The genes are TRBV20-1 and TRBJ2-7; TRBD1 is a possible D gene (5 bases). Germline-derived CDR1 and CDR2 are DFQATT and SNEGSKA (reference sequence). CDR3 length: 12 residues. Trimming took 6 bases from V and 2 from J, leaving 11 bases between them. The CDR3: CSAAQAPYEQYF. Here the CDR3 DNA reads TGCAGTGCCGCACAGGCACCCTACGAGCAGTACTTC.

The chain is built from TRBV29-1 and TRBJ2-2; D is undetermined. V was cut by 3 bases and J by 6 bases, with 8 bases left in between. CDR1 SQVTM and CDR2 ANQGSEA come from the germline V gene. The CDR3 covers 12 residues. The CDR3 region is CSVETVPGELFF. In DNA, the CDR3 is TGCAGCGTTGAGACGGTGCCCGGGGAGCTGTTTTTT.

This clonotype occurred a few times. This chain connects TRBV10-3 to TRBJ1-1, with D unclear. V was trimmed by 4 bases and J by 1 base, leaving 4 bases between them. Germline V gives CDR1 ENHRY, CDR2 SYGVKD. This CDR3 has 12 residues. The CDR3 region has the DNA TGTGCCATCAGTGCCAGGAACACTGAAGCTTTCTTT. This encodes CAISARNTEAFF.

V usage is TRBV27 and J usage is TRBJ2-1; D is possibly TRBD1 or TRBD2 (5 bases each). Between the trimmed V and J ends, which lost 10 bases and 9 bases, there was a span of 25 bases. This CDR3 spans 15 amino acids. Germline loops: CDR1 MNHEY, CDR2 SMNVEV (reference sequence). The CDR3 DNA reads TGTGCCACGTCCCCTTTAGGTTTCGGGGCTGTTGAGCAGTTCTTC. Residues: CATSPLGFGAVEQFF.

The chain employs TRBV12-5 and TRBJ2-3, with a possible D match to TRBD2 (6 bases). V was clipped by 5 bases and J by 1 base, with 13 bases between them. Germline lookup yields CDR1 LGHNT and CDR2 FRNRAP. The CDR3 totals 15 residues. Written as DNA, the CDR3 is TGTGCTAGTGGTCCCTCGGGACTTCGCACAGATACGCAGTATTTT. Amino acid sequence: CASGPSGLRTDTQYF.

The CDR3 nucleotides read TGCGCCAGCAGCTTTTACGGGGGCCAAGAGACCCAGTACTTC. This encodes CASSFYGGQETQYF. The chain uses TRBV5-1 and TRBJ2-5; D possibly corresponds to TRBD2 (6 bases). Trimming cost V 2 bases and J 1 base, with 9 bases left between them. Germline assignment: CDR1 SGHRS and CDR2 YFSETQ. This CDR3 comprises 14 residues.

The chain has TRBV20-1 and TRBJ2-1, with 9 bases matching TRBD1. This CDR3 has 13 residues. The germline gives CDR1 DFQATT, CDR2 SNEGSKA (reference sequence). J lost 10 bases, V lost 6 bases, and 10 bases had no gene match. DNA of the CDR3: TGCAGTGCCCAGGGGGACAGGGCCTACGAGCAGTTCTTC. Translation gives CSAQGDRAYEQFF.

In this sample, this clonotype turned up a few times. The V call is TRBV13, the J call TRBJ1-1; D is possibly TRBD1 (6 bases). Germline V gene sequence: CDR1 PRHDT, CDR2 FYEKMQ (reference sequence). The CDR3 runs 15 residues. Trimming left V 1 base short and J 5 bases short, with 14 bases between. The CDR3 loop reads CASSLVRGLETEAFF. CDR3 DNA: TGTGCCAGCAGCTTAGTACGGGGGCTGGAGACTGAAGCTTTCTTT.

This clonotype was recorded once. A much larger clone differs by one base, so this may be a read error. This sequence joins TRBV29-1 and TRBJ1-1; no clear D. Per germline, CDR1 SQVTM and CDR2 ANQGSEA. V lost 4 bases and J 4 bases, leaving 13 bases between the germline ends. The CDR3 is made up of 13 amino acids. The CDR3 bases are TGCAGCGTTGGTCTAGTCGGGAGCACTGAAGCTTTCTTT. The encoded protein is CSVGLVGSTEAFF.